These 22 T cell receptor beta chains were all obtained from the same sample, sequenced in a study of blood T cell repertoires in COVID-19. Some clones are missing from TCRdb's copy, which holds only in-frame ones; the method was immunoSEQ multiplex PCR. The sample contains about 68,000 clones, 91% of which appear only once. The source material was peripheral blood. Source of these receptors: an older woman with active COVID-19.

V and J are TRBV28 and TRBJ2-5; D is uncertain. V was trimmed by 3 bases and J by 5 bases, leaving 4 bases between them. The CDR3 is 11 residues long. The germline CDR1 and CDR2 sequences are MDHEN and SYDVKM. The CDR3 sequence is CASSFGETQYF. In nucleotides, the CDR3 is TGTGCCAGCAGTTTCGGTGAGACCCAGTACTTC.

CDR3 sequence: CASSRDRISYEQYF. DNA of the CDR3: TGTGCCAGCAGTAGGGACAGGATCTCCTACGAGCAGTACTTC. The chain has TRBV6-2 or TRBV6-3 and TRBJ2-7; 8 positions agree with TRBD1. V shed 5 bases, J shed 0 bases, and the junction held 3 bases outside the gene matches. The CDR3 totals 14 residues. The germline gives CDR1 MNHEY, CDR2 SVGEGT.

CDR3 nucleotides: TGTGCCAGCAGACGACAGGGTGGAGCTAACTATGGCTACACCTTC. It encodes CASRRQGGANYGYTF. The V call is TRBV27, the J call TRBJ1-2; 7 positions match TRBD1. Trimming at V came to 6 bases and at J to 0 bases, leaving 7 bases not matched to a gene. Per germline, CDR1 MNHEY and CDR2 SMNVEV (reference sequence). The CDR3 has 15 amino acids.

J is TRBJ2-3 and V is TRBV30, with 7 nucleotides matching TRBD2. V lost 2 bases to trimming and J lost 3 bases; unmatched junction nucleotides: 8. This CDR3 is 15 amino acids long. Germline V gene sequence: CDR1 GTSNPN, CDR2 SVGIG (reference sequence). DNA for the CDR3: TGTGCCTGGAGTACTTGGGGGGGAAGGACAGATACGCAGTATTTT. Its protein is CAWSTWGGRTDTQYF.

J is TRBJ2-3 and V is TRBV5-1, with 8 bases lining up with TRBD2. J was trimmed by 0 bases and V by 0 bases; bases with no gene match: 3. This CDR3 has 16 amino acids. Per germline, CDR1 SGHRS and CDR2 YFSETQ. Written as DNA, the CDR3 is TGCGCCAGCAGCTTGGGACTAGCGTCTAGCACAGATACGCAGTATTTT. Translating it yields CASSLGLASSTDTQYF.

CDR3 sequence: CASSESGQSYEQYF. For the CDR3, the DNA is TGTGCCAGCAGTGAGAGCGGGCAGTCCTACGAGCAGTACTTC. The chain recombines TRBV6-1 with TRBJ2-7; tentatively, D is TRBD2 (6 bases). V dropped 3 bases and J dropped 1 base, with 10 bases sitting between them. Germline V CDR1 and CDR2: MNHNS, SASEGT. The length of the CDR3 is 14 residues.

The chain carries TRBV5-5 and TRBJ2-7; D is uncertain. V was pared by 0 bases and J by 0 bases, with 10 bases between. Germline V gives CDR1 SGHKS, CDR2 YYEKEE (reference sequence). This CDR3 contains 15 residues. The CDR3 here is CASSLVGFSSYEQYF. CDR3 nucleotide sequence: TGTGCCAGCAGCTTGGTCGGGTTTAGCTCCTACGAGCAGTACTTC.

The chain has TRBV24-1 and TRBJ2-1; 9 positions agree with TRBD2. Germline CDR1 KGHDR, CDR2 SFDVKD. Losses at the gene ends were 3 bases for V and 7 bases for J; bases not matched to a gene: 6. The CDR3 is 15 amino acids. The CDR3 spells CATSDPLAGQNEQFF. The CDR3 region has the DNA TGTGCCACCAGTGATCCTCTAGCGGGGCAGAATGAGCAGTTCTTC.

The CDR3 DNA is TGCGCCAGCTCTAGGGGCGACCATAACTATGGCTACACCTTC. It translates to CASSRGDHNYGYTF. The rearrangement links TRBV5-1 to TRBJ1-2, with D maybe TRBD1 (5 bases). The germline gives CDR1 SGHRS, CDR2 YFSETQ. Trimming left V 7 bases short and J 1 base short, with 14 bases between. The CDR3 has 14 residues. Drawing the rest from reference TRBV5-1 and TRBJ1-2, the complete variable domain is KAGVTQTPRYLIKTRGQQVTLSCSPISGHRSVSWYQQTPGQGLQFLFEYFSETQRNKGNFPGRFSGRQFSNSRSEMNVSTLELGDSALYLCASSRGDHNYGYTFGSGTRLTVV.

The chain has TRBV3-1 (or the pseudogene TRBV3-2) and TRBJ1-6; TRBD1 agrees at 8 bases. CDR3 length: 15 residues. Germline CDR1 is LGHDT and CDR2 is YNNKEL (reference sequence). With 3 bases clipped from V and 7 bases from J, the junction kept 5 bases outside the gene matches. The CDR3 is CASSHRGTGNSPLHF. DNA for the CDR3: TGTGCCAGCAGCCATAGAGGGACAGGCAATTCACCCCTCCACTTT.

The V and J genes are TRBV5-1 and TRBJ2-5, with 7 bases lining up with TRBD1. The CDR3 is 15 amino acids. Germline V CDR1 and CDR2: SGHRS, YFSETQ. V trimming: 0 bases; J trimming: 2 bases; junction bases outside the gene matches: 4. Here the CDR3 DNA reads TGCGCCAGCAGCTTGGCCCCGGGACAGCAAGAGACCCAGTACTTC. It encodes CASSLAPGQQETQYF. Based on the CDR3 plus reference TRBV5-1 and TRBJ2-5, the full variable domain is KAGVTQTPRYLIKTRGQQVTLSCSPISGHRSVSWYQQTPGQGLQFLFEYFSETQRNKGNFPGRFSGRQFSNSRSEMNVSTLELGDSALYLCASSLAPGQQETQYFGPGTRLLVL.

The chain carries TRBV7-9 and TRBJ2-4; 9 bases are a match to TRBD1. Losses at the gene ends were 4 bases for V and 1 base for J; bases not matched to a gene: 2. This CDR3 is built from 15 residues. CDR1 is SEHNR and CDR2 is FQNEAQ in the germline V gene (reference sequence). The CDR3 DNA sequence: TGTGCCAGCAGCTACGACAGGGGGGCCAAAAACATTCAGTACTTC. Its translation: CASSYDRGAKNIQYF.

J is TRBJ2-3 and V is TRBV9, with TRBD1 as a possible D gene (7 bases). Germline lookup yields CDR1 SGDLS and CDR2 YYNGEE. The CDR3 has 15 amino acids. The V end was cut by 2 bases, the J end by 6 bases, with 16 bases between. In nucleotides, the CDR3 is TGTGCCAGCAGCGTGGGGGGAGAGGGGGCCGATACGCAGTATTTT. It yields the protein CASSVGGEGADTQYF.

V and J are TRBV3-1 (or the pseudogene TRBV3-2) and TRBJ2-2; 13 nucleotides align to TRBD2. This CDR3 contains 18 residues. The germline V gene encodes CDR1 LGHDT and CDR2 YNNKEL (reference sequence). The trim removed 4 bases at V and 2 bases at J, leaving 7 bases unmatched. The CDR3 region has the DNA TGTGCCAGCAGCCGAGGGACTAGCGGGAACCGTAACACCGGGGAGCTGTTTTTT. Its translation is CASSRGTSGNRNTGELFF.

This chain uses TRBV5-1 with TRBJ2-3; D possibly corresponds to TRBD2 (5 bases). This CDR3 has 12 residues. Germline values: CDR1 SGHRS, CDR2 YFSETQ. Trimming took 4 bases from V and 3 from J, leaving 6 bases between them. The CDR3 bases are TGCGCCAGCAGCCGGGGTACAGATACGCAGTATTTT. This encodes CASSRGTDTQYF. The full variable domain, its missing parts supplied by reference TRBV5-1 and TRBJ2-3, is KAGVTQTPRYLIKTRGQQVTLSCSPISGHRSVSWYQQTPGQGLQFLFEYFSETQRNKGNFPGRFSGRQFSNSRSEMNVSTLELGDSALYLCASSRGTDTQYFGPGTRLTVL.

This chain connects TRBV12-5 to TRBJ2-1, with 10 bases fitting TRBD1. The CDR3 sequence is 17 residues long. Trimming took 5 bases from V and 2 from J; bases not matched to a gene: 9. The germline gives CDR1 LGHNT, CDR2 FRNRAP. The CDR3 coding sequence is TGTGCTAGTGGTGCAACACCGGGACAGGGGCCCTACAATGAGCAGTTCTTC. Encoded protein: CASGATPGQGPYNEQFF.

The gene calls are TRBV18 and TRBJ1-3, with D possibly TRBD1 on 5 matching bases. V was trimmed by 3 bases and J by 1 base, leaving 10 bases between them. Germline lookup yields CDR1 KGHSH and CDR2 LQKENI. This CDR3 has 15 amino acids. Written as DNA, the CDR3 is TGTGCCAGCTCACCTAGAGCAGGGTCTGGAAACACCATATATTTT. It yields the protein CASSPRAGSGNTIYF.

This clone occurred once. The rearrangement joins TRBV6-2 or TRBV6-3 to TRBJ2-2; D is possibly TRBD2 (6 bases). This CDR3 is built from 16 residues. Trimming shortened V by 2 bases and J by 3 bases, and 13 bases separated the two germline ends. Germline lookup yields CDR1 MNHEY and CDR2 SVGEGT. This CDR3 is CASSYGGAGHTGELFF. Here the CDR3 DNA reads TGTGCCAGCAGTTACGGAGGGGCCGGACACACCGGGGAGCTGTTTTTT.

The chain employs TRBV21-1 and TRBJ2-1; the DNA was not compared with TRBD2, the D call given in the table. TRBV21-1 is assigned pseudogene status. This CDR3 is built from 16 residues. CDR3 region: CASSRRTSGRDNEQFF. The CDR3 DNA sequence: TGTGCCAGCAGCAGACGGACTAGCGGGAGGGACAATGAGCAGTTCTTC.

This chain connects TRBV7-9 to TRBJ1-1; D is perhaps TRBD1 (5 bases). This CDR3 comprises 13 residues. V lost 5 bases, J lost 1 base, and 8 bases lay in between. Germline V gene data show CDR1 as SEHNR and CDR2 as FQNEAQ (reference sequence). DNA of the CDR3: TGTGCCAGCAGCGTCGGACAGAACACTGAAGCTTTCTTT. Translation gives CASSVGQNTEAFF. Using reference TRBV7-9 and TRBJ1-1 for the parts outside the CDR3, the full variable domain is DTGVSQNPRHKITKRGQNVTFRCDPISEHNRLYWYRQTLGQGPEFLTYFQNEAQLEKSRLLSDRFSAERPKGSFSTLEIQRTEQGDSAMYLCASSVGQNTEAFFGQGTRLTVV.

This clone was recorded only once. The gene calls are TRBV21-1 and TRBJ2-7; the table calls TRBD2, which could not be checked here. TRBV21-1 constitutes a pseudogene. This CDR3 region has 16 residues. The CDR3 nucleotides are TGTGCCAGCAGCAAAGGAGGAGAGTCGTGGCTGATAGAGCAGTACTTC. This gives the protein CASSKGGESWLIEQYF.

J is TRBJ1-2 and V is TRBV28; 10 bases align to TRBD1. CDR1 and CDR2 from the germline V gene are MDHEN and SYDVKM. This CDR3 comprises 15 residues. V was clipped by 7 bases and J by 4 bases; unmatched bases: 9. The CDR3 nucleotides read TGTGCCAGCAAGGACAGGGGGAAAGGGGGCTATGGCTACACCTTC. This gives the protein CASKDRGKGGYGYTF.